Below, 10 T cell receptor beta chains from the same sample are listed, as sequenced in a study of blood T cell repertoires in COVID-19. The protocol was immunoSEQ multiplex PCR, while the TCRdb copy is restricted to in-frame clones and leaves out a portion. Altogether some 120,000 clones are present, 70% to 90% being singletons, with the ten largest covering about 13%. The sample comprised peripheral blood. These receptors all stem from a human donor in a cohort sampled during active COVID-19.

The V and J genes are TRBV7-6 and TRBJ2-7; TRBD2 aligns across 7 bases. V lost 5 bases to trimming and J lost 5 bases; unmatched junction nucleotides: 12. The germline CDR1 and CDR2 sequences are SGHVS and FNYEAQ. The CDR3 runs to 15 residues. CDR3 DNA sequence: TGTGCCAGCAGCCGCGCTAGCGGCCCTCTCGACGAGCAGTACTTC. Encoded protein: CASSRASGPLDEQYF.

V gene TRBV28 combines with J gene TRBJ1-2; perhaps TRBD1 as D (6 bases). Germline CDR1 reads MDHEN; CDR2 reads SYDVKM. This CDR3 has 13 amino acids. V lost 5 bases and J lost 8, with 15 bases in between. The CDR3, as DNA: TGTGCCAGCAGTGGCAGGGGTCAGGGGGGCTACACCTTC. Translated: CASSGRGQGGYTF.

The rearrangement joins TRBV29-1 to TRBJ2-7; tentative D call: TRBD1 (6 bases). V was shortened by 0 bases and J by 2 bases, with 14 bases between the two germline ends. CDR1 and CDR2 from the germline V gene are SQVTM and ANQGSEA. The CDR3 sequence is 15 residues long. The CDR3 loop reads CSVEDLAGAPYEQYF. CDR3 DNA sequence: TGCAGCGTTGAAGATTTGGCAGGGGCCCCCTACGAGCAGTACTTC.

The chain combines TRBV19 with TRBJ1-2; the D is unclear. CDR1 and CDR2 (germline): LNHDA, SQIVND (reference sequence). V lost 7 bases to trimming and J lost 4 bases, with 22 bases between them. The CDR3 length is 16 residues. The CDR3 coding sequence is TGTGCCAGTAACGGAGTAAGGCAGTTCTCAAGCTATGGCTACACCTTC. It is translated as CASNGVRQFSSYGYTF.

The table lists this clone with a few counts. The gene calls are TRBV5-1 and TRBJ1-1; TRBD1 matches at 7 bases. Germline-derived CDR1 and CDR2 are SGHRS and YFSETQ. V lost 4 bases and J lost 3; bases outside the gene matches: 6. The CDR3 covers 14 residues. CDR3 coding DNA: TGCGCCAGCAGCGCGACAACAGGGGACACTGAAGCTTTCTTT. Protein product: CASSATTGDTEAFF.

The V and J genes are TRBV10-3 and TRBJ1-2; weak D call: TRBD1 (5 bases). With 1 base removed from V and 0 bases from J, the gap between germline ends came to 9 bases. This CDR3 has 15 residues. The germline gives CDR1 ENHRY, CDR2 SYGVKD. CDR3 in amino acids: CAISEFTGANYGYTF. The CDR3 DNA sequence: TGTGCCATCAGTGAGTTTACAGGAGCTAACTATGGCTACACCTTC.

The chain employs TRBV2 and TRBJ2-3; 7 bases are a match to TRBD2. With V trimmed by 6 bases and J by 0 bases, 6 bases remained unmatched. CDR1 is SNHLY and CDR2 is FYNNEI in the germline V gene. This CDR3 is 15 amino acids long. The CDR3 is CASRSTSESTDTQYF. The CDR3 bases are TGTGCCAGCAGAAGTACTAGCGAAAGCACAGATACGCAGTATTTT. The full variable domain, with the rest looked up from reference TRBV2 and TRBJ2-3, is EPEVTQTPSHQVTQMGQEVILRCVPISNHLYFYWYRQILGQKVEFLVSFYNNEISEKSEIFDDQFSVERPDGSNFTLKIRSTKLEDSAMYFCASRSTSESTDTQYFGPGTRLTVL.

This clone has only one observation. CDR3 nucleotide sequence: TGTGCCAGCAGTTCGTTAACAGGGGTGGGAAGGGACACTGAAGCTTTCTTT. Translation gives CASSSLTGVGRDTEAFF. The chain is built from TRBV27 and TRBJ1-1, with 7 bases identical to TRBD1. Germline CDR1 and CDR2: MNHEY and SMNVEV (reference sequence). V gave up 4 bases and J gave up 3 bases; unmatched junction bases: 14. The CDR3 runs to 17 residues.

This clone was observed once. The chain employs TRBV27 and TRBJ1-1, with a weak D call TRBD1 (5 bases). Trimming shortened V by 8 bases and J by 0 bases, and 10 bases separated the two germline ends. The CDR3 is 13 amino acids. The germline gives CDR1 MNHEY, CDR2 SMNVEV (reference sequence). CDR3 DNA: TGTGCCAGCCAGACAGCTATGAACACTGAAGCTTTCTTT. Translation: CASQTAMNTEAFF.

The chain combines TRBV6-6 with TRBJ1-2; D remains ambiguous. V dropped 0 bases and J dropped 5 bases, with 4 bases sitting between them. The CDR3 sequence is 12 residues long. Germline assignment: CDR1 MNHNY and CDR2 SVGAGI (reference sequence). In nucleotides, the CDR3 is TGTGCCAGCAGTTACTCTGAGTATGGCTACACCTTC. As protein: CASSYSEYGYTF.